These 4 T cell receptor beta chains were sequenced from one sample in a study of T-cell reconstitution after alpha-beta-depleted transplantation in children. The library targeted TCRbeta and was prepared with unique molecular identifiers. From the PCR reads, TCRdb called clonotypes with MiXCR, one entry per CDR3 protein. The table records about 1,000,000 distinct CDR3 sequences, 25% to 30% of them present only once. This sample comprised PBMCs, mostly from graft donor cells, obtained 360 days after TCRalphabeta/CD19-depleted stem cell transplant. These receptors were taken from a boy under two years old who had a stem cell transplant for SCID, so the T cells may come from the graft donor.

This clonotype has more than one count but fewer than ten. The J gene is TRBJ1-2, the V gene TRBV11-2, with D hard to call. The germline gives CDR1 SGHAT, CDR2 FQNNGV. V shed 0 bases and J shed 13 bases, with 12 bases lying between them. The CDR3 has 12 amino acids. Here the CDR3 DNA reads TGTGCCAGCAGCTTAGACACCGGGCCCATCACCTTC. Encoded protein: CASSLDTGPITF. The whole variable domain, filled in from reference TRBV11-2 and TRBJ1-2, reads EAGVAQSPRYKIIEKRQSVAFWCNPISGHATLYWYQQILGQGPKLLIQFQNNGVVDDSQLPKDRFSAERLKGVDSTLKIQPAKLEDSAVYLCASSLDTGPITFGSGTRLTVV.

The V gene is TRBV5-6, the J gene TRBJ2-2; TRBD1 might be the D (6 bases). Germline V gene sequence: CDR1 SGHDT, CDR2 YYEEEE. The CDR3 has 17 amino acids. With 2 bases removed from V and 3 bases from J, the gap between germline ends came to 17 bases. The CDR3 spells CASSFPDRQYYTGELFF. For the CDR3, the DNA is TGTGCCAGCAGCTTCCCGGACAGACAATACTACACCGGGGAGCTGTTTTTT.

This rearrangement joins TRBV7-3 to TRBJ2-6, with TRBD2 as a possible D gene (5 bases). Looked up from germline, CDR1 is SGHTA and CDR2 is FQGTGA. There are 17 residues in the CDR3. The V end lost 2 bases, the J end lost 0 bases, and 11 bases lay between the germline ends. CDR3 amino acids: CASSLGLGPSGANVLTF. The CDR3 nucleotides read TGTGCCAGCAGCTTAGGACTGGGTCCCTCTGGGGCCAACGTCCTGACTTTC.

This clonotype was observed at least ten times. CDR3 bases: TGTGCCAGCTCACCTACCGGGACTGGAAACACCATATATTTT. Protein: CASSPTGTGNTIYF. This chain joins TRBV18 and TRBJ1-3; D uncertain. Germline CDR1 reads KGHSH; CDR2 reads LQKENI. This CDR3 contains 14 residues. Deletions cut 3 bases from V and 2 bases from J, with 8 bases between.